The clone carrying this TCR beta chain appeared a few times. Antigen specificity is unknown. These data originate in a study of T cell repertoires in cytomegalovirus infection. At the level of the study: Signatures in public TCR beta sequences pointed to both CMV infection and matching HLA type.

Germline CDR1 is MDHEN and CDR2 is SYDVKM. The CDR3 has 15 residues. Trimming took 3 bases from V and 1 from J, leaving 13 bases between them. TCRdb independently ran MiXCR on the reads; one entry per CDR3 protein. The repertoire consists of 150,000 or so distinct CDR3 sequences, with approximately 17% occurring once and the leading ten covering approximately 19%. Study results and limitations: The cumulative frequency of public TCR beta families distinguished individuals who carried CMV together with the relevant HLA. Dominating the ex vivo response were HLA-C-restricted CMV-specific TCR beta clonotypes.

The sequenced sample consisted of CD8+ T cells from PBMCs. This chain uses TRBV28 with TRBJ2-7; D is possibly TRBD2 (5 bases). The sequence came from a human donor in good health (CMV status not recorded). Some clones in this sample may be carry-over from other donors' samples. CDR3 nucleotide sequence: TGTGCCAGCAGTTTCGGACGGGGATTATCCTACGAGCAGTACTTC. Amino acid sequence: CASSFGRGLSYEQYF. Full variable domain (remainder filled in from reference TRBV28 and TRBJ2-7): DVKVTQSSRYLVKRTGEKVFLECVQDMDHENMFWYRQDPGLGLRLIYFSYDVKMKEKGDIPEGYSVSREKKERFSLILESASTNQTSMYLCASSFGRGLSYEQYFGPGTRLTVT.